The 2 T cell receptor beta chains below come from one sample, sequenced in a study of CD8+CD57+ T cells in acquired aplastic anemia. Genomic DNA acted as the template from which TCR beta VDJ combination and CDR3 sequence profiling were carried out. A single record per CDR3 protein comes from TCRdb applying MiXCR to the reads. The sample holds about 110,000 distinct CDR3 sequences, 40% to 65% seen once. The specimen sequenced was sorted CD4+, CD8+, or CD8+CD57+ T cells (not recorded which) from PBMCs. The receptors originated from a human donor in good health, serving as a control.

The chain employs TRBV5-4 and TRBJ1-1; D is perhaps TRBD1 (5 bases). Trimming stripped 1 base from V and 8 bases from J, with 12 bases between. The CDR3 has 13 residues. The germline CDR1 and CDR2 sequences are SGHNT and YYREEE (reference sequence). The CDR3 DNA is TGTGCCAGCAGCTTGCTTGACAGCCCCGAAGCTTTCTTT. It specifies CASSLLDSPEAFF.

The chain joins TRBV7-2 to TRBJ2-7; D uncertain. Trimming removed 3 bases from V and 3 bases from J, with 9 bases in between. CDR1 SGHTA and CDR2 FQGNSA come from the germline V gene. The CDR3 totals 13 residues. CDR3 nucleotide sequence: TGTGCCAGCAGCTTGATGACTGACTACGAGCAGTACTTC. Encoded protein: CASSLMTDYEQYF. The full variable domain, rest sourced from reference TRBV7-2 and TRBJ2-7, is GAGVSQSPSNKVTEKGKDVELRCDPISGHTALYWYRQSLGQGLEFLIYFQGNSAPDKSGLPSDRFSAERTGGSVSTLTIQRTQQEDSAVYLCASSLMTDYEQYFGPGTRLTVT.